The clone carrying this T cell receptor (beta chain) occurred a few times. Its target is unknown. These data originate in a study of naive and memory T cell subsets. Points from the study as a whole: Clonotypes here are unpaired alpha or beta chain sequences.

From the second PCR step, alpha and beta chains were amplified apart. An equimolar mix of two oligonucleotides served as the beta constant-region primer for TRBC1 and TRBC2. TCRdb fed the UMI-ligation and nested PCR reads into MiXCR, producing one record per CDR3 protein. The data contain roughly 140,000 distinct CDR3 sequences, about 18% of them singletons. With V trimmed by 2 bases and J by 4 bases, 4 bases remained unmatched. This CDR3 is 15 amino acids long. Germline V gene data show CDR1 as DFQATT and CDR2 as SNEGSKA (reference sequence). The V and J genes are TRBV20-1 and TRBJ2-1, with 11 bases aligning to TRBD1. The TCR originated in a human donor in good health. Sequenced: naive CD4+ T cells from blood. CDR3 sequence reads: CSARQGTGGYNEQFF. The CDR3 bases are TGCAGTGCTAGACAAGGGACAGGGGGGTACAATGAGCAGTTCTTC.